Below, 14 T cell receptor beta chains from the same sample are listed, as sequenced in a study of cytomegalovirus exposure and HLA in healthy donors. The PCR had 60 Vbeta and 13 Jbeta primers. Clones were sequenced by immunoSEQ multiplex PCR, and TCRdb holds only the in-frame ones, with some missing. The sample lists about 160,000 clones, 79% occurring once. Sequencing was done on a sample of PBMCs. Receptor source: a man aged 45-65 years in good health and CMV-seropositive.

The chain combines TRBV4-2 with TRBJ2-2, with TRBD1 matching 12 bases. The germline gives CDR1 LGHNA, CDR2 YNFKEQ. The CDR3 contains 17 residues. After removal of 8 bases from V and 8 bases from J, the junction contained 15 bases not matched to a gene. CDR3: CASGIPSGTGGRGELFF. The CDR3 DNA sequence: TGTGCCAGCGGTATCCCGTCCGGGACAGGGGGCCGGGGGGAGCTGTTTTTT.

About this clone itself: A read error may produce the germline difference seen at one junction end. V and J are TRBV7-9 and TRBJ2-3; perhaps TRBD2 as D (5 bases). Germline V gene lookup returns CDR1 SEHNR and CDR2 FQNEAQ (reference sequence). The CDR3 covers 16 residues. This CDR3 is CSSSWQERLGTDTQYF. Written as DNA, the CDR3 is TGTTCCAGCAGCTGGCAGGAGCGGTTAGGCACAGATACGCAGTATTTT.

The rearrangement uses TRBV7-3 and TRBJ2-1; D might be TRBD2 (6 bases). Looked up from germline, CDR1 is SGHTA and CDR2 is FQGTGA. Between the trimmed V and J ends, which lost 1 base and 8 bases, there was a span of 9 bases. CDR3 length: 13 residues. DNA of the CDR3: TGTGCCAGCAGCTTAATGGAGGGGCATGAGCAGTTCTTC. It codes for CASSLMEGHEQFF.

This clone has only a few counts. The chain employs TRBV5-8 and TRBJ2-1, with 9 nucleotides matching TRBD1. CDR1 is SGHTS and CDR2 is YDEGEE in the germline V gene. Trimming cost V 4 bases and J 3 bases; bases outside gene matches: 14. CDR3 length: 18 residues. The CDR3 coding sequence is TGTGCCAGCAGCCGTGGTCGGGGACAGGGATCCGTCTACAATGAGCAGTTCTTC. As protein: CASSRGRGQGSVYNEQFF. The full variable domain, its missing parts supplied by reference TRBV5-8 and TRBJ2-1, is EAGVTQSPTHLIKTRGQQATLRCSPISGHTSVYWYQQALGLGLQFLLWYDEGEERNRGNFPPRFSGRQFPNYSSELNVNALELEDSALYLCASSRGRGQGSVYNEQFFGPGTRLTVL.

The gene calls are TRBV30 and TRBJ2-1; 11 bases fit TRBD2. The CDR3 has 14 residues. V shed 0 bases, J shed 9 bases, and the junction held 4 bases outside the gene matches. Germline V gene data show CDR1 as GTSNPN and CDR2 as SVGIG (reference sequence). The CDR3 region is CAWSVLAGVGEQFF. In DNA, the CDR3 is TGTGCCTGGAGTGTACTAGCGGGAGTTGGTGAGCAGTTCTTC.

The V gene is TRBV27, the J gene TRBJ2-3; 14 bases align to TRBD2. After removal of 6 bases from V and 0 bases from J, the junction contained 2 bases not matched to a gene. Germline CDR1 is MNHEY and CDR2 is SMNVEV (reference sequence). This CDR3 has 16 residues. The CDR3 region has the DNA TGTGCCAGCAGAGGGACTAGCGGGAGAAGCACAGATACGCAGTATTTT. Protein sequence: CASRGTSGRSTDTQYF.

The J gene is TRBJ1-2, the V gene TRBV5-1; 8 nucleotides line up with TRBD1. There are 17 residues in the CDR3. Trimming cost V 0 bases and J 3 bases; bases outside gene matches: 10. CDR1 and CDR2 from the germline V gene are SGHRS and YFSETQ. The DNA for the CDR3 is TGCGCCAGCAGCTTGGGCCCAGGGGGCGGGATGGACTATGGCTACACCTTC. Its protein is CASSLGPGGGMDYGYTF.

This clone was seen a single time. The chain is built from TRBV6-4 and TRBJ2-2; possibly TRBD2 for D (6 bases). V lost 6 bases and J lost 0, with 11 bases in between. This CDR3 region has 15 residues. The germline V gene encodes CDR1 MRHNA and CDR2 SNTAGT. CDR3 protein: CASSPGRSNTGELFF. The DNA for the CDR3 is TGTGCCAGCAGCCCTGGGAGGTCGAACACCGGGGAGCTGTTTTTT.

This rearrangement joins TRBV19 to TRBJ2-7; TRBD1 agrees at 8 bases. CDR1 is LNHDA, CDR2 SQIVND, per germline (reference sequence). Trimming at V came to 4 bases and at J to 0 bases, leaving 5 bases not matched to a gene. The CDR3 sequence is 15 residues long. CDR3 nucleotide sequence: TGTGCCAGTAGTAGCTCCGGGACAGGCTCCTACGAGCAGTACTTC. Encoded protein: CASSSSGTGSYEQYF.

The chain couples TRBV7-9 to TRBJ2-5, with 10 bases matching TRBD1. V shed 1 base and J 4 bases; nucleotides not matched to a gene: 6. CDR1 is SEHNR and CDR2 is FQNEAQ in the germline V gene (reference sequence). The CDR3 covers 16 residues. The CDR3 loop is CASSLGRDRGRETQYF. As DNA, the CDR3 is TGTGCCAGCAGCTTAGGGAGGGACAGGGGAAGAGAGACCCAGTACTTC.

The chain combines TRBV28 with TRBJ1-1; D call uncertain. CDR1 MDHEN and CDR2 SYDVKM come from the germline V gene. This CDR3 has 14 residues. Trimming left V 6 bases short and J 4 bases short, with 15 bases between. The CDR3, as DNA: TGTGCCAGCAGGCTAAGACACAGTTTCACTGAAGCTTTCTTT. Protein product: CASRLRHSFTEAFF. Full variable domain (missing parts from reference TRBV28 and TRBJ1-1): DVKVTQSSRYLVKRTGEKVFLECVQDMDHENMFWYRQDPGLGLRLIYFSYDVKMKEKGDIPEGYSVSREKKERFSLILESASTNQTSMYLCASRLRHSFTEAFFGQGTRLTVV.

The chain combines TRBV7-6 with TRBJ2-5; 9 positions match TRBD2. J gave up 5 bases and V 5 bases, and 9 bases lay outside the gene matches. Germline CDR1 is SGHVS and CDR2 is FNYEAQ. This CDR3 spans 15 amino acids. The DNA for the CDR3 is TGTGCCAGCAGCCGTCTGGCGGGAGGGGGGGAGACCCAGTACTTC. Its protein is CASSRLAGGGETQYF. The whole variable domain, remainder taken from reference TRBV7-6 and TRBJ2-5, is GAGVSQSPRYKVTKRGQDVALRCDPISGHVSLYWYRQALGQGPEFLTYFNYEAQQDKSGLPNDRFSAERPEGSISTLTIQRTEQRDSAMYRCASSRLAGGGETQYFGPGTRLLVL.

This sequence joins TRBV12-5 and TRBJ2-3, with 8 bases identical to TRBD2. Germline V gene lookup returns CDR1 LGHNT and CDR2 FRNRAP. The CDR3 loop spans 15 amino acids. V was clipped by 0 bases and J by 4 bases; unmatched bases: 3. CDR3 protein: CASGLVGLAADTQYF. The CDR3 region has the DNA TGTGCTAGTGGTTTGGTCGGACTAGCCGCAGATACGCAGTATTTT.

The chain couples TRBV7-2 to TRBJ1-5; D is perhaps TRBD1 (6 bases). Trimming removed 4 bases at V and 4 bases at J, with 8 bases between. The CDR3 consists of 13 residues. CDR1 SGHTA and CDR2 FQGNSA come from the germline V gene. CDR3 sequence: CASSSTGNQPQHF. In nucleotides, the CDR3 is TGTGCCAGCAGCTCTACAGGGAATCAGCCCCAGCATTTT. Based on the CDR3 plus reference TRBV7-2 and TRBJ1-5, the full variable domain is GAGVSQSPSNKVTEKGKDVELRCDPISGHTALYWYRQSLGQGLEFLIYFQGNSAPDKSGLPSDRFSAERTGGSVSTLTIQRTQQEDSAVYLCASSSTGNQPQHFGDGTRLSIL.